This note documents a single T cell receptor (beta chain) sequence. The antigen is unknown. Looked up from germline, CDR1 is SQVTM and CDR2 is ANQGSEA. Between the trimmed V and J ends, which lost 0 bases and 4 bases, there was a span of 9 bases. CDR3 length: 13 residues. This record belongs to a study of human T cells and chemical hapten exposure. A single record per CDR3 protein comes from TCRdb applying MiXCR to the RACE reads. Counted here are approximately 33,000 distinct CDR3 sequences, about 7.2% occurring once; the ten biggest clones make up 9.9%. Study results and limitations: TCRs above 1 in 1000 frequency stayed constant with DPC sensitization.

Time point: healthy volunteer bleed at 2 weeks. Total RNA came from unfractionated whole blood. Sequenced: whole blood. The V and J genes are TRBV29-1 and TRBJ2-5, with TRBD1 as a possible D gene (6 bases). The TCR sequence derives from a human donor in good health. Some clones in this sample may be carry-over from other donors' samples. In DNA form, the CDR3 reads TGCAGCGTTGAAGACAGGGGAGCAGAGACCCAGTACTTC. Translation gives CSVEDRGAETQYF.